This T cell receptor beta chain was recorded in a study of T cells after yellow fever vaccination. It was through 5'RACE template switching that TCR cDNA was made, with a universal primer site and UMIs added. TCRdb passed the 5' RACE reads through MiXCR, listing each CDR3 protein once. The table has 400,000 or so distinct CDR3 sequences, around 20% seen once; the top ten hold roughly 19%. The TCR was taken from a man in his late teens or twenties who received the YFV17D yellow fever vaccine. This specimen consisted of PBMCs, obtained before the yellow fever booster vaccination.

CDR3 nucleotides: TGTGCCAGCAGCCCGGACACCTCTGGAAACACCATATATTTT. This encodes CASSPDTSGNTIYF. This chain uses TRBV7-9 with TRBJ1-3; a weak D match, TRBD1 (5 bases). Per germline, CDR1 SEHNR and CDR2 FQNEAQ (reference sequence). V was pared by 5 bases and J by 0 bases, with 8 bases between. The CDR3 contains 14 residues.